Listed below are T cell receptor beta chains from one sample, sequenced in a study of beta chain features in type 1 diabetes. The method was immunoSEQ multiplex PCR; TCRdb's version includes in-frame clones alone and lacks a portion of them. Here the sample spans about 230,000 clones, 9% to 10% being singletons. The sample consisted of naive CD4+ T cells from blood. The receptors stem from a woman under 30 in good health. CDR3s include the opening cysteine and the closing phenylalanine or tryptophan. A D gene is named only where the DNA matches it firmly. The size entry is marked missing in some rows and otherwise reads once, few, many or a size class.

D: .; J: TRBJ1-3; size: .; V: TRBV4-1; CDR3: CASSQGRQAGNTIYF; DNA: TGCGCCAGCAGCCAAGGCCGACAGGCTGGAAACACCATATATTTT
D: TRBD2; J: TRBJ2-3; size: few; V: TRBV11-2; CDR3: CASSSGLAGHRTDTQYF; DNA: TGTGCCAGCAGCTCTGGTCTAGCGGGGCACCGCACAGATACGCAGTATTTT
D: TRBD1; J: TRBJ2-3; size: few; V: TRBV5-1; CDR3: CASSFEGTAREHTDTQYF; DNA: TGCGCCAGCAGCTTCGAGGGGACAGCCCGTGAACACACAGATACGCAGTATTTT
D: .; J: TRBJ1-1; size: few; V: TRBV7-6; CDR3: CASSPPTENTEAFF; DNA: TGTGCCAGCAGCCCCCCGACAGAGAACACTGAAGCTTTCTTT
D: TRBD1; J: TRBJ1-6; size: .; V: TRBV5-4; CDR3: CASSWGGRQGTGSPLHF; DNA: TGTGCCAGCAGCTGGGGCGGACGACAGGGGACGGGTTCACCCCTCCACTTT
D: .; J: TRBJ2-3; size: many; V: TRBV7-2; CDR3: CASSFGTDTQYF; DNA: TGTGCCAGCAGCTTCGGCACAGATACGCAGTATTTT
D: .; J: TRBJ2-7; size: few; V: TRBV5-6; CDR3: CASSSATEAPYEQYF; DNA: TGTGCCAGCAGCTCCGCGACAGAAGCCCCCTACGAGCAGTACTTC
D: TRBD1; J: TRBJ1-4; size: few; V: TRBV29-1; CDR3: CSAAAGGSNEKLFF; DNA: TGCAGCGCAGCGGCAGGGGGCTCTAATGAAAAACTGTTTTTT
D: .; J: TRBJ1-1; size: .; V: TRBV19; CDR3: CASTGPWEGEAFF; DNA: TGTGCCAGTACCGGGCCTTGGGAGGGTGAAGCTTTCTTT
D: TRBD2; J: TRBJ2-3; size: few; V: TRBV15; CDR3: CATQLAGNTDTQYF; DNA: TGTGCCACCCAACTAGCGGGGAACACAGATACGCAGTATTTT
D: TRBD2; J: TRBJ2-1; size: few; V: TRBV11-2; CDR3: CASSSLAGGPGKQFF; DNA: TGTGCCAGCAGCTCACTAGCGGGGGGGCCCGGGAAGCAGTTCTTC
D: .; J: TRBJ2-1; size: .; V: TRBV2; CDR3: CASSEGGGNEQFF; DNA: TGTGCCAGCAGTGAAGGGGGCGGCAATGAGCAGTTCTTC
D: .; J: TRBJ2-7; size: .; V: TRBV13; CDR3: CASSLDQRRGGQYF; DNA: TGTGCCAGCAGCTTAGACCAGAGAAGGGGTGGGCAGTACTTC
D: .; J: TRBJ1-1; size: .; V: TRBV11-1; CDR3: CASSLFENLNTEAFF; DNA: TGTGCCAGCAGCTTATTTGAGAACCTCAACACTGAAGCTTTCTTT
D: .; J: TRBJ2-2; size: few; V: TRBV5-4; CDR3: CATQVRTENTGELFF; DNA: TGTGCCACCCAGGTCCGGACAGAGAACACCGGGGAGCTGTTTTTT
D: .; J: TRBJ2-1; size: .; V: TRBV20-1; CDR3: CSAGVKNEQFF; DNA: TGCAGTGCCGGGGTAAAAAATGAGCAGTTCTTC
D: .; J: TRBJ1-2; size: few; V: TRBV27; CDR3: CASGPIGAATSYGYTF; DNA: TGTGCCAGCGGGCCAATTGGGGCCGCCACGTCCTATGGCTACACCTTC
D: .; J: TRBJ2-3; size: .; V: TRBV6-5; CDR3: CASSMMGVGTDTQYF; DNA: TGTGCCAGCAGTATGATGGGAGTGGGCACAGATACGCAGTATTTT
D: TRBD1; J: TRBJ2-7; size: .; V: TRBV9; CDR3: CASSVDTGGSYEQYF; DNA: TGTGCCAGCAGCGTAGATACAGGGGGGTCCTACGAGCAGTACTTC
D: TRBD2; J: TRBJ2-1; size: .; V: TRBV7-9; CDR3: CASSFGGLAGANNEQFF; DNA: TGTGCCAGCAGCTTTGGGGGACTAGCGGGGGCCAACAATGAGCAGTTCTTC
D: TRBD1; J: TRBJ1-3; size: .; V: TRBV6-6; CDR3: CASSGRDRSSGNTIYF; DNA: TGTGCCAGCAGTGGCCGGGACAGGAGCTCTGGAAACACCATATATTTT
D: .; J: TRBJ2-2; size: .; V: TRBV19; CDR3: CASSSWTGNTGELFF; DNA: TGTGCCAGTAGTTCCTGGACGGGAAACACCGGGGAGCTGTTTTTT
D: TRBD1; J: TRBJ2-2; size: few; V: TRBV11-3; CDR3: CASSLRGLNTGELFF; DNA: TGTGCCAGCAGCTTAAGGGGGCTGAACACCGGGGAGCTGTTTTTT
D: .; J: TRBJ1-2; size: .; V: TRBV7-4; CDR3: CASSLVAWTENHGYTF; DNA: TGTGCCAGCAGCTTAGTGGCTTGGACAGAAAACCATGGCTACACCTTC
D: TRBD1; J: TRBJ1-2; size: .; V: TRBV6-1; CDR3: CASIRTGRNYGYTF; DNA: TGTGCCAGCATTCGGACAGGGCGAAACTATGGCTACACCTTC
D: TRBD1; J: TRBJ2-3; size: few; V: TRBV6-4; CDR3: CASSPRAGGGDTQYF; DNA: TGTGCCAGCAGCCCCCGGGCAGGGGGCGGAGATACGCAGTATTTT
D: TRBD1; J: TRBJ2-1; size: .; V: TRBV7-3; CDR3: CASSSFQGAGEQFF; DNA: TGTGCCAGCAGCTCGTTTCAGGGGGCGGGTGAGCAGTTCTTC